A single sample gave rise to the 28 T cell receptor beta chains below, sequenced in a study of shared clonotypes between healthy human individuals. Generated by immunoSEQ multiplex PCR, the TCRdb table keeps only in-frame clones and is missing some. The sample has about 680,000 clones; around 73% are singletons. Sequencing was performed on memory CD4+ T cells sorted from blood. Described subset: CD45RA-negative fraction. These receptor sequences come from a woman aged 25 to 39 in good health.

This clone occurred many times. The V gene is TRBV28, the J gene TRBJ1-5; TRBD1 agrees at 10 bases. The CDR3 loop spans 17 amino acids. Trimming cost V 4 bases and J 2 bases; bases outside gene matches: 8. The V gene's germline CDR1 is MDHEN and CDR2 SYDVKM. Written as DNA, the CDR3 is TGTGCCAGCAGTTGGGACAGGGGTAATTATGGCAATCAGCCCCAGCATTTT. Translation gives CASSWDRGNYGNQPQHF.

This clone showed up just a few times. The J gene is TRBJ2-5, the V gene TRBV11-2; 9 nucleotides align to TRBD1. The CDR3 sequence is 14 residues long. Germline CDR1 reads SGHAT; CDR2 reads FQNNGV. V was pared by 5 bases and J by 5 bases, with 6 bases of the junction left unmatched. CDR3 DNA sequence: TGTGCCAGCAGCCCGGGACAGGGCGGGGAGACCCAGTACTTC. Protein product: CASSPGQGGETQYF.

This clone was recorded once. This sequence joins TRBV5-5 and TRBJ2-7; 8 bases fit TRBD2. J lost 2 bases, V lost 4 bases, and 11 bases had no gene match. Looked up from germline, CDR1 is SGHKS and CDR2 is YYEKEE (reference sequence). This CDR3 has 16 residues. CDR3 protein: CASSRAPRAGAYEQYF. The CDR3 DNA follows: TGTGCCAGCAGCCGAGCCCCCAGAGCGGGAGCCTACGAGCAGTACTTC.

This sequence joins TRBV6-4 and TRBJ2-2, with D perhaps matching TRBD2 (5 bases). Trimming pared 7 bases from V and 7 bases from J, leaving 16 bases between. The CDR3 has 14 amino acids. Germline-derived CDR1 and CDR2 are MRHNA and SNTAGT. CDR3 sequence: CASMKSFGVGELFF. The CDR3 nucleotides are TGTGCCAGCATGAAGAGTTTCGGGGTCGGGGAGCTGTTTTTT.

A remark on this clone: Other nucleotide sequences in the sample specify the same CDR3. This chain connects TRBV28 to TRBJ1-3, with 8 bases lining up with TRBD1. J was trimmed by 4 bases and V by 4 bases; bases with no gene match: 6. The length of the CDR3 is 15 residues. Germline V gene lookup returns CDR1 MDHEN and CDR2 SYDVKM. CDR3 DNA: TGTGCCAGCAGTTCTGGACAGGGCGACGGAAACACCATATATTTT. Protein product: CASSSGQGDGNTIYF.

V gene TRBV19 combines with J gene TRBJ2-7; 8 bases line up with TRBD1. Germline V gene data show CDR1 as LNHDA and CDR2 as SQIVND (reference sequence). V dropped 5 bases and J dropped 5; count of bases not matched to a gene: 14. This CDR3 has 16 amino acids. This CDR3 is CASSPLQGDTSDEQYF. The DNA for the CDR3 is TGTGCCAGTAGTCCTCTACAGGGGGATACTTCCGACGAGCAGTACTTC.

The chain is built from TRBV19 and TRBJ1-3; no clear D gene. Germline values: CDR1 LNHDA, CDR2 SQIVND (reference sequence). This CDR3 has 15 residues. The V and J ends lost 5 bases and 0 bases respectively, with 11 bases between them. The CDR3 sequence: CASSDPLGSGNTIYF. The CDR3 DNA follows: TGTGCCAGTAGTGACCCCCTGGGCTCTGGAAACACCATATATTTT. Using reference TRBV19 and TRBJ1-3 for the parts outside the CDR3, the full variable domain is DGGITQSPKYLFRKEGQNVTLSCEQNLNHDAMYWYRQDPGQGLRLIYYSQIVNDFQKGDIAEGYSVSREKKESFPLTVTSAQKNPTAFYLCASSDPLGSGNTIYFGEGSWLTVV.

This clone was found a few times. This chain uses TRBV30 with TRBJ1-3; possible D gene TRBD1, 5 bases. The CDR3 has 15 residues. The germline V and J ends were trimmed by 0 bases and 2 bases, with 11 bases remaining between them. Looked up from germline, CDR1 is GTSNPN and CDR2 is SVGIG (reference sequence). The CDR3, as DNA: TGTGCCTGGAGTGTCGAACAGGCCCCTGGAAACACCATATATTTT. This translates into CAWSVEQAPGNTIYF.

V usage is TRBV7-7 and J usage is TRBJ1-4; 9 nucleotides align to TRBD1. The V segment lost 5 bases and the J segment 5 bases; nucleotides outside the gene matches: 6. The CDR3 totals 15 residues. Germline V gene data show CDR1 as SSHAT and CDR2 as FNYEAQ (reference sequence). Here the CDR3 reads CASSRWTGENEKLFF. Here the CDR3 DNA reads TGTGCCAGCAGCAGATGGACAGGGGAAAATGAAAAACTGTTTTTT.

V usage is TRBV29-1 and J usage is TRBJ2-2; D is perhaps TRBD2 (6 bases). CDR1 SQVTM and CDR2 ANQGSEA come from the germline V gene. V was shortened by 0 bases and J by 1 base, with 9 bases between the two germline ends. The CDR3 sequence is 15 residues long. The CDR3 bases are TGCAGCGTTGAAGAAGGCGGGATGAACACCGGGGAGCTGTTTTTT. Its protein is CSVEEGGMNTGELFF.

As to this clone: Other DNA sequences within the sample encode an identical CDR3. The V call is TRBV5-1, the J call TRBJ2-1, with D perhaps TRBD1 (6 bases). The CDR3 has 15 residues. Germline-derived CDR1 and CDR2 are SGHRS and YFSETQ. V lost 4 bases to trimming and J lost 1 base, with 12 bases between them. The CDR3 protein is CASSPDSASYNEQFF. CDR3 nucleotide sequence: TGCGCCAGCAGCCCGGACAGTGCTTCCTACAATGAGCAGTTCTTC.

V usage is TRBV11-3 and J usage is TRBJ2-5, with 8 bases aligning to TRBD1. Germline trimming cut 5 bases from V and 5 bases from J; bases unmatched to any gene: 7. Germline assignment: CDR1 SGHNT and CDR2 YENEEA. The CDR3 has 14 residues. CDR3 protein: CASSAGGFGETQYF. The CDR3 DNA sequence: TGTGCCAGCAGCGCAGGGGGCTTCGGGGAGACCCAGTACTTC.

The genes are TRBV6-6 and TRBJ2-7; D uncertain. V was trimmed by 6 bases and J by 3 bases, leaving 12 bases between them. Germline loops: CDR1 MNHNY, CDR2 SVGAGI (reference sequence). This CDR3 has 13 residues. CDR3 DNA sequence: TGTGCCAGCAGACCGGGCCTTAACTACGAGCAGTACTTC. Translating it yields CASRPGLNYEQYF.

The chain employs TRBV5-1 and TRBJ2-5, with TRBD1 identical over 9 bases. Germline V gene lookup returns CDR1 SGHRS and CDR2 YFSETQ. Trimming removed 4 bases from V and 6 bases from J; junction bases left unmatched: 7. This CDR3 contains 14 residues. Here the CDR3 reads CASSEGTGLKTQYF. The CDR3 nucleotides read TGCGCCAGCAGCGAGGGGACAGGGCTGAAGACCCAGTACTTC.

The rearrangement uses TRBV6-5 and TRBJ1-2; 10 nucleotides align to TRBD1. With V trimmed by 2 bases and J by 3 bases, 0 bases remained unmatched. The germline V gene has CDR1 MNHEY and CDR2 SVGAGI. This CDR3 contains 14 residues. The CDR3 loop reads CASSYGTGDYGYTF. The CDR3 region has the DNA TGTGCCAGCAGTTACGGGACAGGGGACTATGGCTACACCTTC.

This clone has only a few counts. CDR3 DNA: TGTGCCAGTAGTAGTATGACTTCCCAAGAGACCCAGTACTTC. This gives the protein CASSSMTSQETQYF. The rearrangement uses TRBV19 and TRBJ2-5; D is uncertain. Between the trimmed V and J ends, which lost 4 bases and 1 base, there was a span of 10 bases. The CDR3 has 14 amino acids. The V gene's germline CDR1 is LNHDA and CDR2 SQIVND (reference sequence). Supplemented by reference TRBV19 and TRBJ2-5, the full variable domain reads DGGITQSPKYLFRKEGQNVTLSCEQNLNHDAMYWYRQDPGQGLRLIYYSQIVNDFQKGDIAEGYSVSREKKESFPLTVTSAQKNPTAFYLCASSSMTSQETQYFGPGTRLLVL.

CDR3 sequence: CASRGGTSANYEQYF. In nucleotides, the CDR3 is TGTGCCAGCAGGGGCGGGACTAGCGCAAACTACGAGCAGTACTTC. The V and J genes are TRBV27 and TRBJ2-7; 10 bases map to TRBD2. Trimming cost V 6 bases and J 3 bases; bases outside gene matches: 8. The germline gives CDR1 MNHEY, CDR2 SMNVEV (reference sequence). This CDR3 region has 15 residues.

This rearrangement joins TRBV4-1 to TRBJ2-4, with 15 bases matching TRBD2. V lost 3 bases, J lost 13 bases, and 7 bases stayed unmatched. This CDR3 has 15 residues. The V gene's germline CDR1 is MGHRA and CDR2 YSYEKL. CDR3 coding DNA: TGCGCCAGCAGCCAGCGGACTAGCGGGAGGGTCCCGCAGTACTTC. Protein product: CASSQRTSGRVPQYF.

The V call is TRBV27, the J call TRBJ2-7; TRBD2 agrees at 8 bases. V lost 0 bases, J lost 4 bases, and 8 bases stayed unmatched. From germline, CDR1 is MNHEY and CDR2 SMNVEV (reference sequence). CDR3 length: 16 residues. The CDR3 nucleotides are TGTGCCAGCAGTTTATCGACCAGCGGGAGTCAGTACGAGCAGTACTTC. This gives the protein CASSLSTSGSQYEQYF.

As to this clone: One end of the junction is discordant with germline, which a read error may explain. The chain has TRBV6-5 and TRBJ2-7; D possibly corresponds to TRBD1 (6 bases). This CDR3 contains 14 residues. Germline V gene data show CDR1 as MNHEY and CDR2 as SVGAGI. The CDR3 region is CASSHSTGSYEQYF. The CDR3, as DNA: TGTGCCAGCAGTCACTCTACAGGGTCCTACGAGCAGTACTTC.

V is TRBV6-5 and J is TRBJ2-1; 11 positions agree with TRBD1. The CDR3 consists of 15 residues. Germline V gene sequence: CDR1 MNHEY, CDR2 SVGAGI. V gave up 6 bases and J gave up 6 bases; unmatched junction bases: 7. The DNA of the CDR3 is TGTGCCAGCAGCAGGGGACAGGGGGACCGCAATGAGCAGTTCTTC. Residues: CASSRGQGDRNEQFF.

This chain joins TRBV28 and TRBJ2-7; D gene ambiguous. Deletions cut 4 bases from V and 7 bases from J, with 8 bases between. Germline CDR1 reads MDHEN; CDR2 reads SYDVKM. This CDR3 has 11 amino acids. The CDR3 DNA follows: TGTGCCAGCAGTTCCCAGCTGGAGCAGTACTTC. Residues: CASSSQLEQYF.

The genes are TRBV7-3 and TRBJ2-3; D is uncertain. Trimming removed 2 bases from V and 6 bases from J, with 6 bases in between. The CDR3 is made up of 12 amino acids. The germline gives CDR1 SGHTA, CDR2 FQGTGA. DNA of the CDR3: TGTGCCAGCAGCTTATACGGGGATACGCAGTATTTT. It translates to CASSLYGDTQYF.

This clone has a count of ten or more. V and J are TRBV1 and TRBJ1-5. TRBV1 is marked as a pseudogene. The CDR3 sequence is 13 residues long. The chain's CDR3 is CTSSPSCNQPQHF. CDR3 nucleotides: TGCACCAGCAGCCCGAGCTGCAATCAGCCCCAGCATTTT.

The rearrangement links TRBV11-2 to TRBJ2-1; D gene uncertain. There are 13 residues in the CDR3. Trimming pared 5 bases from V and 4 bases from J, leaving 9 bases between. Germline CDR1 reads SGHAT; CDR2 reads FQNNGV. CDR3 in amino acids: CASSAHLYNEQFF. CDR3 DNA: TGTGCCAGCAGCGCCCACTTATACAATGAGCAGTTCTTC.

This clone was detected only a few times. Written as DNA, the CDR3 is TGTGCCAGCGATAGCGGGCGCACAGATACGCAGTATTTT. Protein product: CASDSGRTDTQYF. This chain connects TRBV2 to TRBJ2-3, with 7 bases fitting TRBD2. The CDR3 totals 13 residues. V shed 8 bases and J 1 base; nucleotides not matched to a gene: 3. CDR1 is SNHLY, CDR2 FYNNEI, per germline.

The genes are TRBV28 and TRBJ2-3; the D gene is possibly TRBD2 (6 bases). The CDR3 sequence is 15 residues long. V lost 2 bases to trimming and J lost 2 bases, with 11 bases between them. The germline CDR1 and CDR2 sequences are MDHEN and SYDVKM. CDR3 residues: CASSLGGGITDTQYF. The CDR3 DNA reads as TGTGCCAGCAGTTTAGGCGGAGGGATCACAGATACGCAGTATTTT.

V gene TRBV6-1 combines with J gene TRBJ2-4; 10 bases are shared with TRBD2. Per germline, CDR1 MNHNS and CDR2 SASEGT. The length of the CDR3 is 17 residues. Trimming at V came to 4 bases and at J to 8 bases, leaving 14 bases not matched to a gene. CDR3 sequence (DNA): TGTGCCAGCAGTGCCCGGACTAGCGGAGCTGGTCGGGACATTCAGTACTTC. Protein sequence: CASSARTSGAGRDIQYF.